This TCR beta chain was captured in a study of T cell responses to AZD1222 COVID-19 vaccine. This table comes from immunoSEQ multiplex PCR, and its TCRdb copy is limited to in-frame clones, with some not included. The sample has under 95,000 clones, 90% seen once; the top ten hold around 1.5%. The sample holds a few counts of this clone. Trimming left V 2 bases short and J 1 base short, with 8 bases between. The length of the CDR3 is 14 residues. Germline V gene sequence: CDR1 SGHTA, CDR2 FQGNSA. This clonotype was sampled from an adult who received the AZD1222 COVID-19 vaccine. V gene TRBV7-2 combines with J gene TRBJ2-5; maybe TRBD1 (6 bases). Here the sequenced sample was peripheral blood, taken 28 days after the second AZD1222 dose. The CDR3 nucleotides are TGTGCCAGCAGCTTACAGGGGTCCCAAGAGACCCAGTACTTC. It is translated as CASSLQGSQETQYF.